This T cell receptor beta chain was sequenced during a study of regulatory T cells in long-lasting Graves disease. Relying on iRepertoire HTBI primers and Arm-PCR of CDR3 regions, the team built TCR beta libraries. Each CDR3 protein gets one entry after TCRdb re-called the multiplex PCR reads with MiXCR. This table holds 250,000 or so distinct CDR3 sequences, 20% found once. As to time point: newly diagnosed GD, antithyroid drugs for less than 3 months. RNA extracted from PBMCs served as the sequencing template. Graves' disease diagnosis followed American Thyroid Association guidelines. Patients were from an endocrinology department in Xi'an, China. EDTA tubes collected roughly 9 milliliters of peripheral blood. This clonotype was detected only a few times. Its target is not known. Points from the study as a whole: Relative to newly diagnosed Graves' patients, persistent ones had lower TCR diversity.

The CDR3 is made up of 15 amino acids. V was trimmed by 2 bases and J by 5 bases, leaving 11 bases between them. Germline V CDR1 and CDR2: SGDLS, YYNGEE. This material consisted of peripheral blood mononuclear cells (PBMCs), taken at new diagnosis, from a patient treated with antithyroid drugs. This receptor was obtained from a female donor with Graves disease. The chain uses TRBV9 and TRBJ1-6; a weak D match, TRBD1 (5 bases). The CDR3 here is CASSVRDGNNSPLHF. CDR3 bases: TGTGCCAGCAGCGTTCGGGACGGTAATAATTCACCCCTCCACTTT.